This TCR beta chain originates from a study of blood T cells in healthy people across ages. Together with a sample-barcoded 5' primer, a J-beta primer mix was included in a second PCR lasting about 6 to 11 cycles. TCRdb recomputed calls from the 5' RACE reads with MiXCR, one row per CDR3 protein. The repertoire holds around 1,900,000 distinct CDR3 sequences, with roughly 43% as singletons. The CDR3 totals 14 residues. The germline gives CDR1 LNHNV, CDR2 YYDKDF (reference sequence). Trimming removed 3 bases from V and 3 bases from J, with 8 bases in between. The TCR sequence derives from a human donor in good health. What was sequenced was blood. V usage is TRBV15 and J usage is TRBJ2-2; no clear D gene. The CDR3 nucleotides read TGTGCCACCAGCAGTCCCGGCCACACCGGGGAGCTGTTTTTT. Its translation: CATSSPGHTGELFF.